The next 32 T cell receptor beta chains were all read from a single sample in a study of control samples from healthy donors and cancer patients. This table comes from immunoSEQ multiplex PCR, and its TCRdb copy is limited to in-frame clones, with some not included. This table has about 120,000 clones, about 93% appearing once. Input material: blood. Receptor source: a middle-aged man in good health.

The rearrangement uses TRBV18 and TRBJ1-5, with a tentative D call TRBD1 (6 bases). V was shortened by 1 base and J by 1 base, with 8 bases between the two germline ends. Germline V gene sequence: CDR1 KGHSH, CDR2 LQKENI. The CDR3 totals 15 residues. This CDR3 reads CASSPQQGSNQPQHF. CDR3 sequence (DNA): TGTGCCAGCTCACCACAACAGGGAAGCAATCAGCCCCAGCATTTT.

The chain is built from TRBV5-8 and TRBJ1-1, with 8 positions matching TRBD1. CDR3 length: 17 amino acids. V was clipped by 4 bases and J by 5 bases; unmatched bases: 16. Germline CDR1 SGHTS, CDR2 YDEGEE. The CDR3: CASSVRQGSAEGTEAFF. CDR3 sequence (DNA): TGTGCCAGCAGCGTAAGACAGGGGTCGGCAGAGGGGACTGAAGCTTTCTTT. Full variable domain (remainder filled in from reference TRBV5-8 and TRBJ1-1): EAGVTQSPTHLIKTRGQQATLRCSPISGHTSVYWYQQALGLGLQFLLWYDEGEERNRGNFPPRFSGRQFPNYSSELNVNALELEDSALYLCASSVRQGSAEGTEAFFGQGTRLTVV.

The CDR3 loop reads CASSWGQLNIQYF. DNA for the CDR3: TGTGCCAGCAGCTGGGGACAGTTAAACATTCAGTACTTC. V gene TRBV5-8 combines with J gene TRBJ2-4; 7 bases line up with TRBD1. Germline V gives CDR1 SGHTS, CDR2 YDEGEE. This CDR3 is 13 amino acids long. Losses at the gene ends were 3 bases for V and 6 bases for J; bases not matched to a gene: 3.

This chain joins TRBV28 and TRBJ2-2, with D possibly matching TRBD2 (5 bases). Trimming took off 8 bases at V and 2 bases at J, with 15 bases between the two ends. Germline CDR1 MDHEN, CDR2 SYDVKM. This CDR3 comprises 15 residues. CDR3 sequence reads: CASGPRRANTGELFF. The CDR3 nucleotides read TGTGCCAGCGGGCCTAGGCGGGCAAACACCGGGGAGCTGTTTTTT. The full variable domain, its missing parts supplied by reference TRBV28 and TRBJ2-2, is DVKVTQSSRYLVKRTGEKVFLECVQDMDHENMFWYRQDPGLGLRLIYFSYDVKMKEKGDIPEGYSVSREKKERFSLILESASTNQTSMYLCASGPRRANTGELFFGEGSRLTVL.

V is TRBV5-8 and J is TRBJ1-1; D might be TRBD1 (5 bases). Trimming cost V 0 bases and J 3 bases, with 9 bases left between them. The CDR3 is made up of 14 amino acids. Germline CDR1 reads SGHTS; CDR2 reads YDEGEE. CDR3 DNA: TGTGCCAGCAGCTTGGGGGGGTTCGACACTGAAGCTTTCTTT. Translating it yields CASSLGGFDTEAFF.

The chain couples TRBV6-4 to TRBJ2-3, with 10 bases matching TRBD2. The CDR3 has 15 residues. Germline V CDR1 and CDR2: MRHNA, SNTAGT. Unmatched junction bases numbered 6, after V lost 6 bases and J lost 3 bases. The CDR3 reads CASSPTSGVTDTQYF. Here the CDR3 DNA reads TGTGCCAGCAGCCCCACTAGCGGGGTAACAGATACGCAGTATTTT.

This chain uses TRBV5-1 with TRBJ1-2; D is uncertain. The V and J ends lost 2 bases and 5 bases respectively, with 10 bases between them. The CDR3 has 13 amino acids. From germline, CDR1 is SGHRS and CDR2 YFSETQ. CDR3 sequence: CASSLDGYYGYTF. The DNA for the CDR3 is TGCGCCAGCAGCTTAGACGGATATTATGGCTACACCTTC.

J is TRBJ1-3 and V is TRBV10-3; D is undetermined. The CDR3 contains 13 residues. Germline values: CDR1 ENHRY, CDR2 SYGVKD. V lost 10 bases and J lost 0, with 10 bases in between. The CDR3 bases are TGTGCCACCGAGGATGTCTCTGGAAACACCATATATTTT. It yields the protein CATEDVSGNTIYF.

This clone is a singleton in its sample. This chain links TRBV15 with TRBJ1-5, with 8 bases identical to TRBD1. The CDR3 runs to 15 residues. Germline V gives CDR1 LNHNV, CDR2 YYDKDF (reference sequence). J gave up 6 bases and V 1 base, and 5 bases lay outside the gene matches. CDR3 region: CATSRGDRYVQPQHF. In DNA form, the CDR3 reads TGTGCCACCAGCAGAGGGGACAGGTACGTTCAGCCCCAGCATTTT.

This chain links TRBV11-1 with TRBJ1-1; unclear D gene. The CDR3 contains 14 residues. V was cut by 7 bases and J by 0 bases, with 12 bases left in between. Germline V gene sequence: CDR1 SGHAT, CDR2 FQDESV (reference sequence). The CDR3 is CASTWTGMNTEAFF. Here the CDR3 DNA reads TGTGCCAGCACCTGGACGGGTATGAACACTGAAGCTTTCTTT.

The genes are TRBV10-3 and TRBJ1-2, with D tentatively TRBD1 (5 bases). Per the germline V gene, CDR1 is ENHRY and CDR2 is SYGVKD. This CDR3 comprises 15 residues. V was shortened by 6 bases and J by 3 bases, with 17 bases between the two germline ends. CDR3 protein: CAIREEGTGYYGYTF. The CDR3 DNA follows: TGTGCCATCAGGGAAGAGGGGACGGGTTACTATGGCTACACCTTC.

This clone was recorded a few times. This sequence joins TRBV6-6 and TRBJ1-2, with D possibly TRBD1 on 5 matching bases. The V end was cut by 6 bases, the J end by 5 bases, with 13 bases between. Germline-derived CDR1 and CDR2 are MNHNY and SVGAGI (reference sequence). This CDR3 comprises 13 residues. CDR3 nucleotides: TGTGCCAGCAGCCCGGGGGGGAGGTATGGCTACACCTTC. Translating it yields CASSPGGRYGYTF.

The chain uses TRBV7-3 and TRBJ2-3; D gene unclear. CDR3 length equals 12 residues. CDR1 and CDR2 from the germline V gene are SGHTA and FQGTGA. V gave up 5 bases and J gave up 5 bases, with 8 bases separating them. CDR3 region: CASSPVGDTQYF. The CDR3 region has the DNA TGTGCCAGCAGCCCGGTGGGAGATACGCAGTATTTT.

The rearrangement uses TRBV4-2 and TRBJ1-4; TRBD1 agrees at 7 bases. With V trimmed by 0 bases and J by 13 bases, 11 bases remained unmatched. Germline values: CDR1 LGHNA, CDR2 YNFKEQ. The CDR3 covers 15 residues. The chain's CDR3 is CASSQDLAGPGGLFF. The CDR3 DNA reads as TGTGCCAGCAGCCAAGATTTGGCGGGCCCAGGGGGACTGTTTTTT.

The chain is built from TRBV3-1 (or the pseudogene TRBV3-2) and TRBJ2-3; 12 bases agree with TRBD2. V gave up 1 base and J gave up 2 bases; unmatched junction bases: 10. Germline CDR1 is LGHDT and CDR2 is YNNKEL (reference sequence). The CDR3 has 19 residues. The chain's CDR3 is CASSQGDLAGGPLTDTQYF. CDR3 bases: TGTGCCAGCAGCCAAGGTGACCTAGCGGGGGGGCCCCTCACAGATACGCAGTATTTT.

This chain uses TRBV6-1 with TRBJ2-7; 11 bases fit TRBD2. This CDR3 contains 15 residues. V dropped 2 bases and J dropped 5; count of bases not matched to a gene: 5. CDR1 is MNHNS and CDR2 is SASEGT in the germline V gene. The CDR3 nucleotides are TGTGCCAGCAGTGAAATTAGCGGGGGGGCCCACGAGCAGTACTTC. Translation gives CASSEISGGAHEQYF.

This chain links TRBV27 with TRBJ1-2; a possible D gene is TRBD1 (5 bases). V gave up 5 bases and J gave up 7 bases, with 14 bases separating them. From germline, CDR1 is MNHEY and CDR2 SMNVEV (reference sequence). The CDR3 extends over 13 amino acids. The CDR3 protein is CASSLGARGGYTF. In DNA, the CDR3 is TGTGCCAGCAGTCTCGGGGCGCGTGGTGGCTACACCTTC.

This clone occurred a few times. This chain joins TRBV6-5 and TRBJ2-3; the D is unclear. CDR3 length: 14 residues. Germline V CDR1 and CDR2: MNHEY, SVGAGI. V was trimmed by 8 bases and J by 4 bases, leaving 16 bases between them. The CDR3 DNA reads TGTGCCAGCCCTAGTCCATGGGTCTCAGATACGCAGTATTTT. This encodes CASPSPWVSDTQYF.

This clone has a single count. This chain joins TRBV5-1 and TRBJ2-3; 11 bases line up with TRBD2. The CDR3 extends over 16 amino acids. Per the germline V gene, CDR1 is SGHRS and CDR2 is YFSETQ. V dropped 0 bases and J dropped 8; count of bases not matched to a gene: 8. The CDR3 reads CASSLELAGAGSTQYF. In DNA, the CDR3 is TGCGCCAGCAGCTTGGAACTAGCGGGGGCAGGGAGTACGCAGTATTTT.

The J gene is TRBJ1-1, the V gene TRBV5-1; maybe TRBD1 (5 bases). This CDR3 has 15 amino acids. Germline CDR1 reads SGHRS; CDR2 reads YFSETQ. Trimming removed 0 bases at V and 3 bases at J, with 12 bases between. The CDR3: CASSLGGILDTEAFF. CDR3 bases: TGCGCCAGCAGCTTGGGGGGGATTTTGGACACTGAAGCTTTCTTT.

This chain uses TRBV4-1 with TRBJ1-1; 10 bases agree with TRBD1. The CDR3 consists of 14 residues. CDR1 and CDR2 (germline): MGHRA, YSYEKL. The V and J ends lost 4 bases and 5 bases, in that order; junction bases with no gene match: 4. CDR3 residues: CASSLVDRGTEAFF. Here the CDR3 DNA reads TGCGCCAGCAGCCTAGTGGACAGGGGGACTGAAGCTTTCTTT.

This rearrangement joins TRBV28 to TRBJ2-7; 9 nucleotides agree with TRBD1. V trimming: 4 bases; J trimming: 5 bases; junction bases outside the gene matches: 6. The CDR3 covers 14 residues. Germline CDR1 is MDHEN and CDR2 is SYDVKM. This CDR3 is CASSWGGTGNEQYF. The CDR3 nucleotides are TGTGCCAGCAGTTGGGGGGGGACAGGGAACGAGCAGTACTTC.

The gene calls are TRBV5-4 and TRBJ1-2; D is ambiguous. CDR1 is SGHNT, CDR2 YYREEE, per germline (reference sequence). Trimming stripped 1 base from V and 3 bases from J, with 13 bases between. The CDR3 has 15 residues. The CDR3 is CASSLQGRMDYGYTF. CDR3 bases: TGTGCCAGCAGCTTGCAAGGCCGCATGGACTATGGCTACACCTTC.

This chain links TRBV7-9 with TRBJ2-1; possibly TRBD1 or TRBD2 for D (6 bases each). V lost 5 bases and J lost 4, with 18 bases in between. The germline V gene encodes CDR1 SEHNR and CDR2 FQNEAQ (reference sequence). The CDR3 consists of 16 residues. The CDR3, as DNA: TGTGCCAGCAGCCCGTACATCGGGGGCCTTTACAATGAGCAGTTCTTC. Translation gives CASSPYIGGLYNEQFF.

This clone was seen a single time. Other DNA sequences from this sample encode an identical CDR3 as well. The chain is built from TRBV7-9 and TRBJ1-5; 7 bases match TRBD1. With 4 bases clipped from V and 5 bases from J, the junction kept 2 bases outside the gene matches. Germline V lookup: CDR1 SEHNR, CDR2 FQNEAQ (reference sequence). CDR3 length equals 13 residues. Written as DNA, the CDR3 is TGTGCCAGCAGCTCCCAGGGGGATCAGCCCCAGCATTTT. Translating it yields CASSSQGDQPQHF.

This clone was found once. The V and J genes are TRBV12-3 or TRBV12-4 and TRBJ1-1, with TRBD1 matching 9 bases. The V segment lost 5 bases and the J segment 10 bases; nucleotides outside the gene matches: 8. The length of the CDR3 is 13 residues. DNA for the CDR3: TGTGCCAGCAGTCCCCGACAGGGGGAGGGAGCTTTCTTT. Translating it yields CASSPRQGEGAFF.

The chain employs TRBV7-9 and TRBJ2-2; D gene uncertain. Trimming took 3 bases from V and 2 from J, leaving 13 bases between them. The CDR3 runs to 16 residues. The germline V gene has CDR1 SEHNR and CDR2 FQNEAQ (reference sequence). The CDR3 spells CASSLRTIKNTGELFF. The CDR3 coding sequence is TGTGCCAGCAGCTTGCGGACGATAAAAAACACCGGGGAGCTGTTTTTT.

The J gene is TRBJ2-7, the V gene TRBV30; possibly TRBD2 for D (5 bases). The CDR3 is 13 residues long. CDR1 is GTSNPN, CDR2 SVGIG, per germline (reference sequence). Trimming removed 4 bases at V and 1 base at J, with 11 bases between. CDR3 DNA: TGTGCCTGGACGGGGAAAGGTTCCTACGAGCAGTACTTC. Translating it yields CAWTGKGSYEQYF.

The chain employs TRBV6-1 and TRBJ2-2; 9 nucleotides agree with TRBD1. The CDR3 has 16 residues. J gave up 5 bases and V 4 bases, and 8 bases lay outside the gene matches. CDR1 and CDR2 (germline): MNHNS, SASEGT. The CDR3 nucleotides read TGTGCCAGCAGTGCCCGGGACAGGGTTGGTACCGGGGAGCTGTTTTTT. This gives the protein CASSARDRVGTGELFF.

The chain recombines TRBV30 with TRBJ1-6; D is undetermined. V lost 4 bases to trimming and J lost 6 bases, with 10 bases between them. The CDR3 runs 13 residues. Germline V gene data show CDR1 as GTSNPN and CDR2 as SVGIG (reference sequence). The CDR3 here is CAWTQSRNSPLHF. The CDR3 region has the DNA TGTGCCTGGACCCAGAGCCGTAATTCACCCCTCCACTTT.

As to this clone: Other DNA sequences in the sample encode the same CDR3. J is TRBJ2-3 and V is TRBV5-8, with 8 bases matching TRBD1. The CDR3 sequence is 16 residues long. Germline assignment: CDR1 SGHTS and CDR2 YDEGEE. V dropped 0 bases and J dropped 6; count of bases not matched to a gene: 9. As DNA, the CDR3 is TGTGCCAGCAGCTTGGGAGCAGGGGGCGTTACGGATACGCAGTATTTT. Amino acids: CASSLGAGGVTDTQYF.

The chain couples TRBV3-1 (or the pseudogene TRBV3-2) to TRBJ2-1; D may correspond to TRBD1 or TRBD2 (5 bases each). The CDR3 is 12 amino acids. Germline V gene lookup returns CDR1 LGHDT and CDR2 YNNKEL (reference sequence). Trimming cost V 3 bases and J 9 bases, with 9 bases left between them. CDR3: CASSHTGTEQFF. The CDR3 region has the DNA TGTGCCAGCAGCCATACGGGGACTGAGCAGTTCTTC.